Each of the 13 T cell receptor beta chains below was sequenced from the same sample in a study of cytotoxic CD8 clonotypes in ibrutinib-treated CLL. TCRdb keeps only in-frame clones here, not all; method: immunoSEQ multiplex PCR. This table has about 200,000 clones, about 72% appearing once. Here the sequenced sample was PBMCs, taken after 24 months of ibrutinib treatment. Receptors originate from a human donor with chronic lymphocytic leukemia.

This chain joins TRBV2 and TRBJ1-2, with 7 bases matching TRBD1. The CDR3 length is 14 residues. Unmatched junction bases numbered 10, after V lost 4 bases and J lost 8 bases. Germline V lookup: CDR1 SNHLY, CDR2 FYNNEI. The CDR3 sequence is CASSGQGNPRGYTF. The DNA for the CDR3 is TGTGCCAGCAGTGGACAGGGAAACCCGAGAGGCTACACCTTC.

V usage is TRBV7-2 and J usage is TRBJ2-3, with 11 nucleotides matching TRBD1. Germline V gene sequence: CDR1 SGHTA, CDR2 FQGNSA. The CDR3 sequence is 16 residues long. V was pared by 3 bases and J by 5 bases, with 7 bases of the junction left unmatched. CDR3 amino acids: CASSFYGTGGQDTQYF. The CDR3, as DNA: TGTGCCAGCAGCTTTTACGGGACAGGGGGTCAAGATACGCAGTATTTT.

J is TRBJ2-3 and V is TRBV14; TRBD2 is a possible D gene (6 bases). With 4 bases removed from V and 1 base from J, the gap between germline ends came to 15 bases. Germline V lookup: CDR1 SGHDN, CDR2 FVKESK. CDR3 length equals 16 residues. CDR3 sequence: CASSPIRGGGTDTQYF. In nucleotides, the CDR3 is TGTGCCAGCAGCCCCATTCGGGGCGGGGGCACAGATACGCAGTATTTT. Supplemented by reference TRBV14 and TRBJ2-3, the full variable domain reads EAGVTQFPSHSVIEKGQTVTLRCDPISGHDNLYWYRRVMGKEIKFLLHFVKESKQDESGMPNNRFLAERTGGTYSTLKVQPAELEDSGVYFCASSPIRGGGTDTQYFGPGTRLTVL.

This clone showed up just once. The chain uses TRBV29-1 and TRBJ2-7; D possibly corresponds to TRBD2 (5 bases). CDR1 SQVTM and CDR2 ANQGSEA come from the germline V gene. V shed 4 bases and J shed 4 bases, with 17 bases lying between them. This CDR3 contains 14 residues. The CDR3, as DNA: TGCAGCGTTGCACGTGATAGAACGGGGTACGAGCAGTACTTC. It encodes CSVARDRTGYEQYF.

The chain links TRBV19 to TRBJ1-2; 9 positions agree with TRBD1. The CDR3 is made up of 14 amino acids. Per the germline V gene, CDR1 is LNHDA and CDR2 is SQIVND (reference sequence). The trim removed 4 bases at V and 8 bases at J, leaving 8 bases unmatched. The CDR3: CASSTGQGNGGYTF. The CDR3 bases are TGTGCCAGTAGTACCGGACAGGGGAATGGGGGCTACACCTTC.

This sequence joins TRBV13 and TRBJ2-5; weak D call: TRBD1 (6 bases). V was cut by 3 bases and J by 4 bases, with 18 bases left in between. Per the germline V gene, CDR1 is PRHDT and CDR2 is FYEKMQ (reference sequence). The CDR3 spans 16 residues. The DNA for the CDR3 is TGTGCCAGCAGCTTTAGTGGGACACGGAACTTAGAGACCCAGTACTTC. It specifies CASSFSGTRNLETQYF.

CDR3 region: CASSKPGLASHEQFF. The CDR3 DNA is TGTGCCAGCAGCAAACCGGGACTAGCGTCGCATGAGCAGTTCTTC. The chain is built from TRBV11-2 and TRBJ2-1; 10 bases fit TRBD2. The CDR3 length is 15 residues. Per the germline V gene, CDR1 is SGHAT and CDR2 is FQNNGV. Trimming at V came to 5 bases and at J to 8 bases, leaving 9 bases not matched to a gene.

This clone was counted a few times. V gene TRBV30 combines with J gene TRBJ2-2, with TRBD2 as a possible D gene (6 bases). The CDR3 spans 17 residues. CDR1 and CDR2 (germline): GTSNPN, SVGIG (reference sequence). Trimming took off 3 bases at V and 1 base at J, with 18 bases between the two ends. This chain's CDR3 is CAWSLTRPSVNTGELFF. In nucleotides, the CDR3 is TGTGCCTGGAGCCTGACTAGACCTTCTGTGAACACCGGGGAGCTGTTTTTT.

This clone occurred a few times. The CDR3 protein is CASSRGPGQGLNEQFF. The CDR3 DNA follows: TGTGCCAGCAGCCGAGGGCCGGGACAGGGATTGAATGAGCAGTTCTTC. The J gene is TRBJ2-1, the V gene TRBV4-2; 9 bases align to TRBD1. Trimming took 4 bases from V and 7 from J; bases not matched to a gene: 11. CDR3 length equals 16 residues. Per germline, CDR1 LGHNA and CDR2 YNFKEQ.

The chain combines TRBV5-4 with TRBJ1-2; 8 bases fit TRBD1. The CDR3 is made up of 13 amino acids. The V gene's germline CDR1 is SGHNT and CDR2 YYREEE (reference sequence). V shed 4 bases, J shed 8 bases, and the junction held 7 bases outside the gene matches. The CDR3 DNA sequence: TGTGCCAGCAGCCCCGGACAGGGAGGAGGCTACACCTTC. Encoded protein: CASSPGQGGGYTF.

The chain's CDR3 is CASFPSGRAAGELFF. In DNA, the CDR3 is TGTGCCAGCTTTCCTAGCGGGAGGGCCGCCGGGGAGCTGTTTTTT. The chain uses TRBV28 and TRBJ2-2, with 12 bases identical to TRBD2. This CDR3 comprises 15 residues. J gave up 6 bases and V 8 bases, and 7 bases lay outside the gene matches. Germline V gene data show CDR1 as MDHEN and CDR2 as SYDVKM.

The chain uses TRBV6-5 and TRBJ1-1; possible D gene TRBD1, 5 bases. The V gene's germline CDR1 is MNHEY and CDR2 SVGAGI. V shed 5 bases and J shed 6 bases, with 7 bases lying between them. This CDR3 is built from 11 residues. The CDR3 reads CASSRGPEAFF. DNA of the CDR3: TGTGCCAGCAGTCGGGGACCTGAAGCTTTCTTT.

V and J are TRBV27 and TRBJ1-4; 12 positions agree with TRBD1. The germline CDR1 and CDR2 sequences are MNHEY and SMNVEV (reference sequence). The CDR3 is made up of 16 amino acids. V shed 2 bases, J shed 7 bases, and the junction held 5 bases outside the gene matches. CDR3 DNA: TGTGCCAGCAGTTTAACCTGGGACAGGGGGCCTGAAAAACTGTTTTTT. It yields the protein CASSLTWDRGPEKLFF.